This TCR beta chain is drawn from a study of blood T cell repertoires in COVID-19 (dated by TCRdb to the early 2020s). Regarding the study in general: Collaborator samples came from the United States, Italy and Spain and covered acute and convalescent phases of COVID-19. The material from the prospective study consisted of cDNA or gDNA derived from T cells, B-cell-depleted T cells, or PBMCs. The dataset comprised deeply sampled blood TCRbeta repertoires from subjects exposed to, actively infected with, or recovered from COVID-19. The repertoires were released in a freely available public database meant as a resource for research on the immune response to SARS-CoV-2. Samples were obtained from the ongoing ImmuneRACE study (first 160 participants) and from 950 to 1,500 subjects provided by 6 global collaborators. A de-identified subject ID, COVID-19 status, age in years and sex were almost always included in the sample metadata. Where available, HLA class I and class II types were taken from metadata supplied by the sample provider and were not determined by assay-based typing. The full study reports these points: The quantity of clinical and demographic metadata differed by source and by participant and was supplied without curation.

This clone showed up just once. The clone's antigen remains unknown. No base quality information exists; no much larger clone differs at one position. Trimmed from V: 5 bases; trimmed from J: 5 bases; junction bases lacking a gene match: 7. Taken from cysteine to phenylalanine, the CDR3 has 14 residues. Only the CDR3 part of the read is kept: 42 bases, read in frame from the first base. CDR1 and CDR2 (SGHVS, FNYEAQ) derive from the germline V gene. TCRbeta CDR3 regions were amplified from genomic DNA by means of the immunoSEQ Assay, a bias-controlled multiplex PCR. As for how the authors treated the data: The number of nucleated cells in each sample was estimated by amplification of reference gene primers within the assay. To quantify the absolute abundance of each unique TCRbeta CDR3 rearrangement, sequence reads were collapsed and filtered. For each sample, productive Simpson clonality was calculated by taking the square root of Simpson's diversity index across productive rearrangements. Entries here come from immuneACCESS through TCRdb and include only in-frame sequences with V and J called. Some clones fail to appear in such tables; in the studies checked, an unresolved V gene covers under half of the shortfall, and the cause of the remainder is unknown. The V and J calls and the clone size are those of that table, but D and trimming were determined from the DNA. For this sample there are approximately 210,000 clones; roughly 85% appear just once. The ten largest clones capture about 2% of the sample.

A second Seattle source provided samples from volunteer blood donors who had recovered from COVID-19. Each collaborating institution followed its own protocols to collect whole blood in K2EDTA tubes. Collaborator samples were shipped for TCRbeta analysis as frozen whole blood, isolated PBMCs, or DNA extracted from either sample type. The rearranged chain carries TRBV7-6 and TRBJ2-5; 8 bases in the junction line up with TRBD2. This TCR came from a man aged 25-40 years who had recovered from COVID-19. Source material: peripheral blood. The CDR3 loop reads CASSQNRLAETQYF. The sequenced DNA: TGTGCCAGCAGCCAAAACAGACTAGCGGAGACCCAGTACTTC.